Shown below are 24 T cell receptor beta chains from a single sample sequenced in a study of T cell changes during pregnancy in multiple sclerosis. Generated by immunoSEQ multiplex PCR, the TCRdb table keeps only in-frame clones and is missing some. The profile shows 30,000 to 50,000 clones, around 90% of them singletons. Sequencing was performed on CD4+ T cells from peripheral blood mononuclear cells, taken in the third trimester of pregnancy. These receptors were obtained from a female donor with multiple sclerosis, enrolled in a pregnancy study.

This clone has just one count. The chain joins TRBV6-1 to TRBJ2-1; weak D call: TRBD2 (5 bases). From germline, CDR1 is MNHNS and CDR2 SASEGT. Trimming pared 7 bases from V and 3 bases from J, leaving 10 bases between. CDR3 length: 13 residues. The CDR3 bases are TGTGCCAGCAAGGATGACTACTACAATGAGCAGTTCTTC. Translating it yields CASKDDYYNEQFF.

This sequence joins TRBV9 and TRBJ2-3; TRBD2 matches 9 bases. Germline CDR1 is SGDLS and CDR2 is YYNGEE. Germline trimming cut 0 bases from V and 5 bases from J; bases unmatched to any gene: 10. The CDR3 contains 17 residues. The CDR3 here is CASSVGPAGGPQDTQYF. CDR3 coding DNA: TGTGCCAGCAGCGTAGGTCCGGCGGGAGGGCCGCAAGATACGCAGTATTTT. Looking up the rest from reference TRBV9 and TRBJ2-3 gives the full variable domain: DSGVTQTPKHLITATGQRVTLRCSPRSGDLSVYWYQQSLDQGLQFLIQYYNGEERAKGNILERFSAQQFPDLHSELNLSSLELGDSALYFCASSVGPAGGPQDTQYFGPGTRLTVL.

The V gene is TRBV7-3, the J gene TRBJ2-7; D remains unclear. CDR3 length equals 13 residues. Germline-derived CDR1 and CDR2 are SGHTA and FQGTGA. V lost 5 bases and J lost 7, with 15 bases in between. CDR3 loop: CASSPANVGEQYF. Here the CDR3 DNA reads TGTGCCAGCAGCCCGGCGAACGTCGGGGAGCAGTACTTC. Full variable domain (rest looked up from reference TRBV7-3 and TRBJ2-7): GAGVSQTPSNKVTEKGKYVELRCDPISGHTALYWYRQSLGQGPEFLIYFQGTGAADDSGLPNDRFFAVRPEGSVSTLKIQRTERGDSAVYLCASSPANVGEQYFGPGTRLTVT.

This sequence joins TRBV5-1 and TRBJ2-5; 12 bases align to TRBD2. CDR1 SGHRS and CDR2 YFSETQ come from the germline V gene. The CDR3 consists of 15 residues. The V and J ends lost 2 bases and 3 bases, in that order; junction bases with no gene match: 2. The CDR3 coding sequence is TGCGCCAGCAGCTTCGCTAGCGGGAGGGAAGAGACCCAGTACTTC. Translated, it gives CASSFASGREETQYF.

The J gene is TRBJ1-4, the V gene TRBV4-1; 7 bases map to TRBD1. The V segment lost 3 bases and the J segment 8 bases; nucleotides outside the gene matches: 12. Germline CDR1 and CDR2: MGHRA and YSYEKL. This CDR3 comprises 16 residues. CDR3 loop: CASSHTPGTVQEKLFF. In DNA form, the CDR3 reads TGCGCCAGCAGCCACACCCCTGGGACAGTCCAGGAAAAACTGTTTTTT.

This clone was counted between two and nine times. The J gene is TRBJ2-3, the V gene TRBV6-4; a possible D gene is TRBD1 (6 bases). V was trimmed by 3 bases and J by 3 bases, leaving 10 bases between them. This CDR3 contains 14 residues. CDR1 and CDR2 (germline): MRHNA, SNTAGT. CDR3 sequence reads: CASSEGGETDTQYF. The CDR3 nucleotides are TGTGCCAGCAGTGAAGGGGGAGAAACAGATACGCAGTATTTT.

The rearrangement uses TRBV7-9 and TRBJ2-2; 9 nucleotides agree with TRBD2. Germline V gives CDR1 SEHNR, CDR2 FQNEAQ (reference sequence). The trim removed 1 base at V and 6 bases at J, leaving 9 bases unmatched. The CDR3 has 17 amino acids. In DNA form, the CDR3 reads TGTGCCAGCAGCTTAGGTAACGCGGGAGGGCCAGCCGGGGAGCTGTTTTTT. Translation: CASSLGNAGGPAGELFF.

V usage is TRBV7-8 and J usage is TRBJ2-1, with 15 nucleotides matching TRBD2. Trimming took 5 bases from V and 7 from J; bases not matched to a gene: 15. Germline CDR1 reads SGHVS; CDR2 reads FQNEAQ. The CDR3 extends over 19 amino acids. The CDR3 spells CASSHISEWTSGRENEQFF. The CDR3 nucleotides are TGTGCCAGCAGCCATATCTCAGAGTGGACTAGCGGGAGGGAAAATGAGCAGTTCTTC.

The chain couples TRBV29-1 to TRBJ2-5; 7 bases line up with TRBD1. V gave up 6 bases and J gave up 5 bases; unmatched junction bases: 18. The germline V gene encodes CDR1 SQVTM and CDR2 ANQGSEA. There are 16 residues in the CDR3. In DNA form, the CDR3 reads TGCAGCGTGGCAAAGGGGGCGGGCAACGTTGTCGAGACCCAGTACTTC. It translates to CSVAKGAGNVVETQYF. The full variable domain, with the rest looked up from reference TRBV29-1 and TRBJ2-5, is SAVISQKPSRDICQRGTSLTIQCQVDSQVTMMFWYRQQPGQSLTLIATANQGSEATYESGFVIDKFPISRPNLTFSTLTVSNMSPEDSSIYLCSVAKGAGNVVETQYFGPGTRLLVL.

This sequence joins TRBV11-2 and TRBJ2-5; D ambiguous. The length of the CDR3 is 15 residues. The germline CDR1 and CDR2 sequences are SGHAT and FQNNGV. V was clipped by 1 base and J by 6 bases, with 15 bases between them. The CDR3 DNA reads as TGTGCCAGCAGCTTAGGCCGTGCGCCTGGGCAGACCCAGTACTTC. It translates to CASSLGRAPGQTQYF.

A single count supports this clone. V is TRBV14 and J is TRBJ1-1; TRBD1 matches at 8 bases. Germline V gene sequence: CDR1 SGHDN, CDR2 FVKESK. The ends lost 5 bases at V and 4 bases at J; junction bases unmatched: 6. The CDR3 has 14 amino acids. The CDR3 DNA sequence: TGTGCCAGCAGCTACCACAGGGGGAGCACTGAAGCTTTCTTT. Residues: CASSYHRGSTEAFF.

This sequence joins TRBV7-2 and TRBJ2-7; 8 bases map to TRBD2. V shed 4 bases, J shed 2 bases, and the junction held 7 bases outside the gene matches. This CDR3 spans 15 amino acids. Germline V gene data show CDR1 as SGHTA and CDR2 as FQGNSA. The CDR3 is CASSSRTSSTYEQYF. DNA of the CDR3: TGTGCCAGCAGCTCCCGGACTAGCAGCACCTACGAGCAGTACTTC.

This chain connects TRBV18 to TRBJ2-3, with a tentative D call TRBD1 (6 bases). Deletions cut 8 bases from V and 1 base from J, with 10 bases between. CDR3 size: 13 residues. CDR1 and CDR2 (germline): KGHSH, LQKENI. This chain's CDR3 is CASPQGGTDTQYF. CDR3 bases: TGTGCCAGCCCACAGGGAGGCACAGATACGCAGTATTTT.

The rearrangement links TRBV11-2 to TRBJ1-3, with D unclear. The germline V gene has CDR1 SGHAT and CDR2 FQNNGV. The V end lost 7 bases, the J end lost 2 bases, and 18 bases lay between the germline ends. The CDR3 has 16 residues. The CDR3: CASTPPGELPGNTIYF. CDR3 DNA: TGTGCCAGCACCCCCCCCGGGGAGTTACCTGGAAACACCATATATTTT.

The chain joins TRBV5-4 to TRBJ2-1; the match to TRBD2 covers 8 bases. The CDR3 runs to 15 residues. J gave up 2 bases and V 4 bases, and 5 bases lay outside the gene matches. CDR1 and CDR2 from the germline V gene are SGHNT and YYREEE (reference sequence). CDR3 sequence (DNA): TGTGCCAGCAGCCACGCGGGAGGTGCCTACAATGAGCAGTTCTTC. As protein: CASSHAGGAYNEQFF.

The genes are TRBV9 and TRBJ2-7; 7 bases fit TRBD2. The CDR3 runs 18 residues. With V trimmed by 1 base and J by 2 bases, 15 bases remained unmatched. The germline gives CDR1 SGDLS, CDR2 YYNGEE. The CDR3 loop reads CASSVLGGVRLLTYEQYF. In DNA form, the CDR3 reads TGTGCCAGCAGCGTACTGGGGGGGGTCCGATTATTAACCTACGAGCAGTACTTC.

V usage is TRBV27 and J usage is TRBJ2-3; 8 bases are a match to TRBD1. V trimming: 6 bases; J trimming: 5 bases; junction bases outside the gene matches: 13. This CDR3 contains 16 residues. CDR1 and CDR2 from the germline V gene are MNHEY and SMNVEV (reference sequence). CDR3 nucleotides: TGTGCCAGCAGGGGTGACACCGGGACAGGCTTAGATACGCAGTATTTT. Its protein product is CASRGDTGTGLDTQYF.

The CDR3 nucleotides read TGTGCCAGCTCACCAGGGACAAGCGGTTACACCGGGGAGCTGTTTTTT. It yields the protein CASSPGTSGYTGELFF. The chain has TRBV18 and TRBJ2-2, with D perhaps TRBD1 (6 bases). Per the germline V gene, CDR1 is KGHSH and CDR2 is LQKENI. Trimming pared 2 bases from V and 3 bases from J, leaving 13 bases between. The CDR3 loop spans 16 amino acids. The complete variable domain, with remaining parts taken from reference TRBV18 and TRBJ2-2, reads NAGVMQNPRHLVRRRGQEARLRCSPMKGHSHVYWYRQLPEEGLKFMVYLQKENIIDESGMPKERFSAEFPKEGPSILRIQQVVRGDSAAYFCASSPGTSGYTGELFFGEGSRLTVL.

The chain joins TRBV5-1 to TRBJ2-2, with 8 bases aligning to TRBD1. The germline V gene encodes CDR1 SGHRS and CDR2 YFSETQ. Losses at the gene ends were 3 bases for V and 1 base for J; bases not matched to a gene: 2. This CDR3 contains 15 residues. The CDR3 region is CASSSGQGNTGELFF. The CDR3 bases are TGCGCCAGCAGCTCCGGACAGGGGAACACCGGGGAGCTGTTTTTT.

The V gene is TRBV2, the J gene TRBJ2-1; 10 bases agree with TRBD1. Germline V gene lookup returns CDR1 SNHLY and CDR2 FYNNEI. The CDR3 extends over 14 amino acids. The J segment lost 5 bases and the V segment lost 8 bases, leaving 6 bases of the junction unmatched. CDR3 residues: CASRGTGENNEQFF. CDR3 nucleotides: TGTGCCAGCCGCGGGACAGGGGAGAACAATGAGCAGTTCTTC.

The chain is built from TRBV28 and TRBJ1-2; D call uncertain. Germline V lookup: CDR1 MDHEN, CDR2 SYDVKM. Trimming shortened V by 6 bases and J by 5 bases, and 16 bases separated the two germline ends. The CDR3 is 14 residues long. CDR3 DNA: TGTGCCAGCAGCCCGGACTGGGCGGAGTATGGCTACACCTTC. It yields the protein CASSPDWAEYGYTF.

About this clone itself: The junction departs from germline at one end; a sequencing error may be responsible. The V gene is TRBV5-6, the J gene TRBJ2-6, with D perhaps matching TRBD1 (6 bases). Germline V gene data show CDR1 as SGHDT and CDR2 as YYEEEE. CDR3 length: 16 amino acids. CDR3 nucleotides: TGTGCCAGCAGCTTTAACAGGGCAATTGGGACCAACGTCCTGACTTTC. This encodes CASSFNRAIGTNVLTF.

This clone was seen a handful of times. The CDR3 loop reads CASSIQGAGDTQYF. The CDR3 bases are TGTGCCAGTAGTATCCAGGGAGCGGGAGATACGCAGTATTTT. The chain carries TRBV19 and TRBJ2-3, with D maybe TRBD2 (6 bases). This CDR3 is built from 14 residues. Trimming stripped 3 bases from V and 5 bases from J, with 12 bases between. From germline, CDR1 is LNHDA and CDR2 SQIVND (reference sequence).

This chain uses TRBV7-9 with TRBJ2-1; 8 bases map to TRBD1. The V and J ends lost 0 bases and 9 bases, in that order; junction bases with no gene match: 4. This CDR3 is 14 amino acids long. Germline V gene data show CDR1 as SEHNR and CDR2 as FQNEAQ (reference sequence). CDR3 amino acids: CASSLAAGGSEQFF. The CDR3 DNA follows: TGTGCCAGCAGCTTAGCGGCAGGGGGCTCTGAGCAGTTCTTC.